This T cell receptor beta chain was sequenced in a study of blood T cells in healthy people across ages (dated by TCRdb to between 2014 and 2017). The study in broad terms: In model experiments, template switching captured roughly one uniquely barcoded TCR beta cDNA molecule for every two T cells. The study measured age-related changes in TCR beta repertoire diversity using deep sequencing normalized with unique cDNA molecular identifiers. The donors were split into four age groups: young (average about 15 years), middle-aged (around 37), aged (approximately 60) and long-lived (over 75). To avoid experimental bias, donors of different ages were distributed randomly across sequencing lanes. The study analyzed two additional independent replicas of 1 million unique cDNA reads from the same blood draw for two donors, one aged 18 to 29 and one aged 80 or older.

Systemically healthy Caucasian individuals from Russia, about 38 in total and aged roughly 6 to 100 years, were included as donors. Ten milliliters of peripheral blood were drawn from each donor into EDTA-treated Vacutainer tubes. Ficoll-Paque density-gradient centrifugation was used to isolate PBMCs, with at least 6 million obtained per sample. Total RNA was extracted from PBMCs with Trizol reagent, with at least 5.5 micrograms obtained per sample. Naive CD45RAhigh/CD27high T cell percentages were measured by flow cytometry on a PBMC aliquot from every donor. This clonotype was counted only a few times. Its recognized antigen is unknown. There are no base qualities to consult, and no much larger clone falls within one base. The investigation overall reported the following: The CMV infection status of donors was not known, potentially confounding age-related changes in expanded clonotypes. Estimates of total diversity from one million sequenced T cells were regarded as lower bounds and underestimates. A strong correlation was found between observed TCR beta diversity and the percentage of naive T cells measured by flow cytometry. Conclusive comparison of naive and antigen-experienced compartments was prevented by the profiling of bulk unsorted PBMCs. As age increased, observed TCR beta diversity per million T cells dropped in a roughly linear way, and a significant reduction was already evident by age 40. Compared with the aged group, more naive CD4+ T cells, fewer expanded clones and increased TCR diversity were shown by the long-lived group, suggesting age selection.

Library preparation employed 5' RACE. The instrument was an Illumina HiSeq 2500. A second PCR of roughly 6 to 12 cycles was run with a J-beta primer mix and a sample-barcoded 5' primer. A unique molecular identifier was introduced onto each TCR beta cDNA molecule by a template-switch 5' adaptor carrying 12 random nucleotides. At least 2.5 million CDR3-containing paired-end reads were obtained from each sample. All of the RNA was converted into first-strand cDNA using the Mint cDNA synthesis kit, with a TRBC-specific oligonucleotide serving as the primer. All cDNA was treated with uracil-DNA glycosylase and then went through a first 18-cycle PCR with the universal primers M1SS and BC2_uni_R. Per the authors' processing: Normalization of each sample was performed by random selection of 1 million high-quality reads, each carrying a distinct molecular identifier. Reads sharing molecular identifiers were discarded rather than binned into consensus sequences. MiTCR, run with a Q25 quality threshold and the strictest error-elimination algorithm, handled CDR3 identification, clonotype clustering and error correction. A nonparametric unseen species model with Euler transformation was used to estimate lower-bound total TCR beta diversity. TCRdb's own reprocessing of the public reads used fastp at Q25 and MiXCR and kept productive beta chains. Here each entry gathers all rows of one CDR3 protein and keeps the most common genes and DNA. The V and J calls shown here were made by TCRdb, not taken from the authors' results. The sample has about 680,000 distinct CDR3 sequences on record, 45% to 50% of them singletons. Clones ranked in the top ten supply roughly 31% of the sample.

The CDR3 measures 15 amino acids from cysteine to phenylalanine. The only DNA kept is the CDR3, 45 bases in frame from the first base. V is pared back by 5 bases and J by 2 bases, with 16 bases lying between the germline termini. The clonotype originates from a woman aged 60 to 75 in good health. In this chain, TRBV12-3 or TRBV12-4 is recombined with TRBJ2-7; the D gene lacks a confident call. Sequencing was performed on blood. At the DNA level, the sequence is TGTGCCAGCAGTCTTAGGGATTCCAGAGCCTACGAGCAGTACTTC. Its product reads: CASSLRDSRAYEQYF.